The clone carrying this TCR beta chain was observed a single time. Its antigen is unknown. These data belong to a study of a mutant IDH1 vaccine in newly diagnosed glioma. Produced via immunoSEQ multiplex PCR; TCRdb's table is partial and in-frame only. The sample has about 34,000 clones, 65% to 80% seen once. The CDR3 covers 15 residues. V lost 4 bases, J lost 1 base, and 11 bases lay in between. CDR1 is SNHLY and CDR2 is FYNNEI in the germline V gene. Findings and limits, study-wide: Pseudoprogression seemed unrelated to changes in top peripheral T cell clonotypes.

The time point denotes: baseline, week 1 (first vaccination visit). Treatment meaning: pre-vaccination baseline after standard-of-care therapy. The chain links TRBV2 to TRBJ2-1; D possibly corresponds to TRBD1 (6 bases). This sequence was found in a man aged 45-60 years with glioma. Some clones in this sample may be carry-over from other donors' samples. The sequences come from peripheral blood mononuclear cells (PBMCs), collected from a glioma patient treated with radiotherapy, temozolomide or both. This CDR3 is CASSGTDNSYNEQFF. The CDR3, as DNA: TGTGCCAGCAGTGGGACAGACAATTCCTACAATGAGCAGTTCTTC.